This entry describes one T cell receptor beta chain. What it binds is unknown. These data originate in a study of response to subunit inactivated influenza vaccine. The study, taken as a whole, reports: New T cells are recruited in small numbers by each seasonal influenza vaccination, according to the authors' suggestion.

In TCRdb, the RT-PCR reads were re-called with MiXCR into one record per CDR3 protein. The table lists 550,000 to 650,000 distinct CDR3 sequences, roughly 10% of them singletons. CDR1 is SGHAT, CDR2 FQNNGV, per germline. J gave up 0 bases and V 5 bases, and 7 bases lay outside the gene matches. The CDR3 is 18 amino acids. Specimen: PBMCs from blood, collected on the day of vaccination. This sequence joins TRBV11-2 and TRBJ2-3, with 14 bases lining up with TRBD2. The clonotype was recovered from a man aged 45-60 years who received an inactivated influenza vaccine. The CDR3 coding sequence is TGTGCCAGCAGCATCGGACTAGCGGGGGGCCTAAGCACAGATACGCAGTATTTT. Protein: CASSIGLAGGLSTDTQYF.